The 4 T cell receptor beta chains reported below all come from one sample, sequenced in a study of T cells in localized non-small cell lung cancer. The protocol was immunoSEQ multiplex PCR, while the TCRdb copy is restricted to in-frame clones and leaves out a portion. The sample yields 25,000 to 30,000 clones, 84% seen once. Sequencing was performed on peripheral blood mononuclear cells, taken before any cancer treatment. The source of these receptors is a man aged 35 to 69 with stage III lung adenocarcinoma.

CDR3 amino acids: CASSNSGGAGEQFF. Here the CDR3 DNA reads TGTGCCAGCAGTAATAGCGGGGGGGCCGGTGAGCAGTTCTTC. The chain carries TRBV6-5 and TRBJ2-1; 11 nucleotides align to TRBD2. This CDR3 spans 14 amino acids. The V segment lost 5 bases and the J segment 9 bases; nucleotides outside the gene matches: 6. Germline CDR1 and CDR2: MNHEY and SVGAGI.

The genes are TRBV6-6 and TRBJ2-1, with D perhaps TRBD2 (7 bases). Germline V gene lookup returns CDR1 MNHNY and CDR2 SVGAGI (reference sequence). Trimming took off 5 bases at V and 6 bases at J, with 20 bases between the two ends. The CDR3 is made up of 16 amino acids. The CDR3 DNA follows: TGTGCCAGCAGTCACGTGGAGGGGCGGGGGCTCAATGAGCAGTTCTTC. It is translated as CASSHVEGRGLNEQFF.

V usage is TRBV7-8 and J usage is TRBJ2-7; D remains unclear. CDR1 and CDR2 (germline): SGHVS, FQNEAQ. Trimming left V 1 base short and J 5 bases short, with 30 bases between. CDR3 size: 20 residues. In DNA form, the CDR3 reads TGTGCCAGCAGCTTAGTCTCCAAAACTGATCGGGCCCCGGCACGGCACGAGCAGTACGTC. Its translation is CASSLVSKTDRAPARHEQYV.

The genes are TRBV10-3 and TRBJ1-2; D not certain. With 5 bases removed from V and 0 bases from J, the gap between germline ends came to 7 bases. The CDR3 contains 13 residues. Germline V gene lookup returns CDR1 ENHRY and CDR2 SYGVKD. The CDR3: CAISLDSNYGYTF. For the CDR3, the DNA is TGTGCCATCAGTTTGGATTCTAACTATGGCTACACCTTC.